Listed here are 9 T cell receptor beta chains from one sample, sequenced in a study of metastatic and nonmetastatic thyroid tumors. MiXCR re-clonotyped the PCR reads for TCRdb. The repertoire holds approximately 50,000 clones, with 20% as singletons. All patients reached thyroid surgery having received no treatment beforehand. Specimen: blood. Source of these receptors: a female donor with papillary thyroid cancer or a benign thyroid nodule (not recorded which). Some clones in this sample may be carry-over from other donors' samples.

Concerning this clone: Relative to the germline gene, one junction end is altered; a read error may explain this. This chain connects TRBV3-1 to TRBJ2-2; 14 bases align to TRBD2. The CDR3 covers 17 residues. The V gene's germline CDR1 is LGHDT and CDR2 YNNKEL (reference sequence). Written as DNA, the CDR3 is TGTGCCAGGAGCCTCGGACTAGCGGGAGGTGGTACAGGGGAGCTGTTTTTT. Its protein is CARSLGLAGGGTGELFF.

A note on this clone: A much larger clonotype is one base distant, so this may be a read error. This rearrangement joins TRBV7-3 to TRBJ2-3; D remains unclear. Germline V gene lookup returns CDR1 SGHTA and CDR2 FQGTGA. Trimming took 7 bases from V and 4 from J, leaving 21 bases between them. The CDR3 totals 16 residues. The CDR3, as DNA: TGTGCCAGCATCCCTGTCCTGACCCCGGGCGCAGATACGCAGTATTTT. Translated: CASIPVLTPGADTQYF.

This clone showed up just a few times. This clone may be a read error of a much larger clone one base away. This rearrangement joins TRBV15 to TRBJ2-1; D is unclear. The CDR3 contains 16 residues. The germline CDR1 and CDR2 sequences are LNHNV and YYDKDF (reference sequence). V was shortened by 5 bases and J by 4 bases, with 18 bases between the two germline ends. The CDR3 reads CATSGIRSTTYNEQFF. The DNA for the CDR3 is TGTGCCACCAGCGGCATCAGGTCCACCACGTACAATGAGCAGTTCTTC.

There are a few counts of this clone. The rearrangement uses TRBV2 and TRBJ1-1, with no clear D. From germline, CDR1 is SNHLY and CDR2 FYNNEI. The CDR3 contains 13 residues. V was pared by 10 bases and J by 1 base, with 13 bases between. The CDR3 is CAISGDTNTEAFF. The CDR3 DNA is TGTGCCATCAGCGGAGACACGAACACTGAAGCTTTCTTT.

This clone was seen ten or more times. V usage is TRBV29-1 and J usage is TRBJ2-1, with D possibly TRBD2 on 7 matching bases. V lost 7 bases to trimming and J lost 6 bases, with 19 bases between them. CDR1 SQVTM and CDR2 ANQGSEA come from the germline V gene. The CDR3 length is 14 residues. The CDR3 spells CSGGGPLPGNEQFF. The CDR3 DNA is TGCAGCGGGGGGGGCCCCCTCCCCGGCAATGAGCAGTTCTTC.

This clone appeared many times. This may be a read error, as it is one base from a much larger clone. Other DNA sequences in the sample encode the same CDR3. The chain's CDR3 is CASSPGTGNTGELFF. CDR3 coding DNA: TGTGCCAGCAGTCCCGGGACAGGTAACACCGGGGAGCTGTTTTTT. This rearrangement joins TRBV6-1 to TRBJ2-2, with 8 nucleotides matching TRBD1. Trimming at V came to 5 bases and at J to 2 bases, leaving 4 bases not matched to a gene. Looked up from germline, CDR1 is MNHNS and CDR2 is SASEGT. The CDR3 spans 15 residues.

This clone was recorded many times. V is TRBV7-9 and J is TRBJ2-2, with 7 bases aligning to TRBD2. Germline V gene sequence: CDR1 SEHNR, CDR2 FQNEAQ (reference sequence). Trimming removed 2 bases from V and 6 bases from J; junction bases left unmatched: 6. There are 15 residues in the CDR3. CDR3 amino acids: CASSLSGNRAGELFF. CDR3 DNA: TGTGCCAGCAGCTTAAGCGGGAATCGGGCCGGGGAGCTGTTTTTT.

This clone was detected many times. The genes are TRBV6-1 and TRBJ2-7, with a weak D call TRBD2 (6 bases). The CDR3 length is 14 residues. Germline loops: CDR1 MNHNS, CDR2 SASEGT. V lost 10 bases and J lost 3, with 19 bases in between. In nucleotides, the CDR3 is TGTGCCATCAGGATTGAGGAGGGGTTCTACGAGCAGTACTTC. Translation gives CAIRIEEGFYEQYF.

V gene TRBV5-1 combines with J gene TRBJ1-6; D gene unclear. V was pared by 1 base and J by 13 bases, with 15 bases between. There are 14 residues in the CDR3. Germline CDR1 is SGHRS and CDR2 is YFSETQ. CDR3 sequence (DNA): TGCGCCAGCAGCTTGAACCAGGTTGGATACCCCCTCCACTTT. It encodes CASSLNQVGYPLHF.